The entry below describes one TCR beta chain. Antigen unknown. After re-calling the 5' RACE reads, TCRdb lists one entry per CDR3 protein, DNA absent. Across some 120,000 distinct CDR3 sequences, the top ten clones capture 18% of the sample. CDR3 length equals 16 residues. CDR1 is PRHDT, CDR2 FYEKMQ, per germline (reference sequence). The data originate from a study of T cells expressing NK-cell markers. Study at large: From sorted CD3+CD56+NKG2C+, CD3+CD56+NKG2C- and CD3+CD56-NKG2C+ T cells came the TCR beta repertoires.

Broader study findings: Expanded clones of NKG2C+ T cells had an unclear HCMV specificity.

V usage is TRBV13 and J usage is TRBJ2-5; the TRBD1 assignment by TCRdb is unverifiable without DNA. Source material: blood T cells: a sorted CD56 or NKG2C T cell subset, CD4+ or CD8+ T cells, or bulk PBMC T cells (not recorded which). The origin of this receptor is a woman aged 18 to 69 in good health. This chain's CDR3 is CASSSPQTGAQETQYF. Full variable domain (rest looked up from reference TRBV13 and TRBJ2-5): AAGVIQSPRHLIKEKRETATLKCYPIPRHDTVYWYQQGPGQDPQFLISFYEKMQSDKGSIPDRFSAQQFSDYHSELNMSSLELGDSALYFCASSSPQTGAQETQYFGPGTRLLVL.